The 6 T cell receptor beta chains reported below all come from one sample, sequenced in a study of T cells after posttransplantation cyclophosphamide. A marrow graft followed busulfan-fludarabine conditioning, with cyclophosphamide on days +3 and +4. Measured with immunoSEQ multiplex PCR; TCRdb has only the in-frame clones, and not every one. The sample lists 6,000 to 7,500 clones, 81% seen once, with around 20% in the top ten. This sample comprised PBMCs, obtained after allogeneic stem cell transplant with posttransplant cyclophosphamide. These receptors were taken from a female patient aged 50 to 60 who received an allogeneic stem cell transplant from a related donor, was CMV-positive, and had no GVHD. Some T cells may arise from the graft donor.

This clone was recorded only once. The gene calls are TRBV6-1 and TRBJ1-2; 12 bases match TRBD1. The CDR3 is made up of 15 amino acids. Germline V CDR1 and CDR2: MNHNS, SASEGT. J gave up 2 bases and V 7 bases, and 5 bases lay outside the gene matches. The CDR3 DNA reads TGTGCCAGCAAGGGACAGGGGGCTGGCAACTATGGCTACACCTTC. Residues: CASKGQGAGNYGYTF.

This chain connects TRBV11-2 to TRBJ2-1; 10 bases are a match to TRBD1. Unmatched junction bases numbered 11, after V lost 5 bases and J lost 10 bases. The CDR3 is 15 amino acids. Germline V gene lookup returns CDR1 SGHAT and CDR2 FQNNGV. The CDR3 is CASSPAGTGEGEQFF. The CDR3 nucleotides are TGTGCCAGCAGCCCGGCCGGGACAGGGGAAGGCGAGCAGTTCTTC.

This chain joins TRBV5-1 and TRBJ2-7; 7 bases are a match to TRBD2. V lost 0 bases to trimming and J lost 0 bases; unmatched junction nucleotides: 3. Per germline, CDR1 SGHRS and CDR2 YFSETQ. The CDR3 has 15 residues. The CDR3 loop reads CASSLEGGSSYEQYF. CDR3 sequence (DNA): TGCGCCAGCAGCTTGGAGGGCGGGAGCTCCTACGAGCAGTACTTC.

V and J are TRBV7-2 and TRBJ1-1; the D gene is possibly TRBD1 (5 bases). V was shortened by 4 bases and J by 0 bases, with 12 bases between the two germline ends. The CDR3 is 15 amino acids. The germline V gene encodes CDR1 SGHTA and CDR2 FQGNSA. The DNA of the CDR3 is TGTGCCAGCAGCTCGAGGAGGGGATTGAACACTGAAGCTTTCTTT. Amino acid sequence: CASSSRRGLNTEAFF.

V gene TRBV5-4 combines with J gene TRBJ2-3, with D tentatively TRBD2 (5 bases). Trimming stripped 5 bases from V and 3 bases from J, with 19 bases between. The germline gives CDR1 SGHNT, CDR2 YYREEE (reference sequence). This CDR3 contains 16 residues. The CDR3 coding sequence is TGTGCCAGCAGACGTGAGACGGGAACCCGAACAGATACGCAGTATTTT. This encodes CASRRETGTRTDTQYF. The full variable domain, in which reference TRBV5-4 and TRBJ2-3 provide the parts outside the CDR3, is ETGVTQSPTHLIKTRGQQVTLRCSSQSGHNTVSWYQQALGQGPQFIFQYYREEENGRGNFPPRFSGLQFPNYSSELNVNALELDDSALYLCASRRETGTRTDTQYFGPGTRLTVL.

CDR3 sequence reads: CASREGPQPQHF. DNA of the CDR3: TGTGCCAGCCGAGAGGGTCCTCAGCCCCAGCATTTT. The gene calls are TRBV28 and TRBJ1-5; D is uncertain. Germline loops: CDR1 MDHEN, CDR2 SYDVKM. Trimming took off 8 bases at V and 6 bases at J, with 11 bases between the two ends. The CDR3 runs 12 residues.